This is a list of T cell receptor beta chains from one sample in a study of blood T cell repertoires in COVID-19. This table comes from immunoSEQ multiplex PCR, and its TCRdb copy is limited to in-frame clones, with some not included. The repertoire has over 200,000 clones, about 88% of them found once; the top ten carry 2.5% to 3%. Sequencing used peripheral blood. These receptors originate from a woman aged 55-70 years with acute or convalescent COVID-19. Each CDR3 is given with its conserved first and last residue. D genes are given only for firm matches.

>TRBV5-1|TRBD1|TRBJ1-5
CASSLGTGGNNQPQHF
TGCGCCAGCAGCTTGGGGACAGGGGGGAACAATCAGCCCCAGCATTTT
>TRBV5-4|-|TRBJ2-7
CASSLGGSSYEQYF
TGTGCCAGCAGCTTGGGGGGCAGCTCCTACGAGCAGTACTTC
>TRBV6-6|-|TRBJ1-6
CASRTDSPLHF
TGTGCCAGCAGGACAGATTCACCCCTCCACTTT
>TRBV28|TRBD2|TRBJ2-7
CASSLGTTYEQYF
TGTGCCAGCAGTTTGGGGACTACCTACGAGCAGTACTTC
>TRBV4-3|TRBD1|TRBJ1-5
CASSERQGAGQPQHF
TGCGCCAGCAGCGAGCGTCAGGGGGCAGGTCAGCCCCAGCATTTT
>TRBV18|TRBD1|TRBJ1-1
CASSPGQFMNTEAFF
TGTGCCAGCTCACCGGGACAGTTCATGAACACTGAAGCTTTCTTT
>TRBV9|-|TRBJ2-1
CASSISGPYNEQFF
TGTGCCAGCAGCATTAGCGGCCCCTACAATGAGCAGTTCTTC
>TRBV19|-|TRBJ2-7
CASSITGHNEQYF
TGTGCCAGTAGTATAACGGGACACAACGAGCAGTACTTC
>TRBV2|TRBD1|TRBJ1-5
CASTRQGWRQPQHF
TGTGCCAGCACCCGACAGGGGTGGCGGCAGCCCCAGCATTTT
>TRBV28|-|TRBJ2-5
CASSLVAGRETQYF
TGTGCCAGCAGTTTAGTTGCAGGGAGGGAGACCCAGTACTTC
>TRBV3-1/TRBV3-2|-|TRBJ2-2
CASSHLDIFNTGELFF
TGTGCCAGCAGCCATCTCGACATTTTCAACACCGGGGAGCTGTTTTTT
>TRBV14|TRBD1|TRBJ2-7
CASSRATGSGYEQYF
TGTGCCAGCAGCCGTGCGACAGGGAGTGGTTACGAGCAGTACTTC